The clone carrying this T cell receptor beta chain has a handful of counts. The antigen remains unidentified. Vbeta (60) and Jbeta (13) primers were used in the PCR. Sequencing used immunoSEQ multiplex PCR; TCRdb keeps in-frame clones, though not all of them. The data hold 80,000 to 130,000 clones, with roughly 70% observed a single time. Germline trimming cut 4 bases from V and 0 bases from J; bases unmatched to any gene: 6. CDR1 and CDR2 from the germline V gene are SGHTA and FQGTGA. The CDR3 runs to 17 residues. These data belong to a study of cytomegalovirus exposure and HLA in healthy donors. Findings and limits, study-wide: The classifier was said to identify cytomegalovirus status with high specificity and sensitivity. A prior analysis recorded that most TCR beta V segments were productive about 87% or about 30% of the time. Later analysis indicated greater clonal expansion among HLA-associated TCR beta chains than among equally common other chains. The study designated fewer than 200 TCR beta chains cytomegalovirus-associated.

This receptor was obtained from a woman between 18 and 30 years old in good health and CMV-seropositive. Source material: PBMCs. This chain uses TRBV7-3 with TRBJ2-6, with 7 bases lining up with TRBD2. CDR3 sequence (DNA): TGTGCCAGCAGCTCAACTAGCGCGAGCTCTGGGGCCAACGTCCTGACTTTC. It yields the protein CASSSTSASSGANVLTF.